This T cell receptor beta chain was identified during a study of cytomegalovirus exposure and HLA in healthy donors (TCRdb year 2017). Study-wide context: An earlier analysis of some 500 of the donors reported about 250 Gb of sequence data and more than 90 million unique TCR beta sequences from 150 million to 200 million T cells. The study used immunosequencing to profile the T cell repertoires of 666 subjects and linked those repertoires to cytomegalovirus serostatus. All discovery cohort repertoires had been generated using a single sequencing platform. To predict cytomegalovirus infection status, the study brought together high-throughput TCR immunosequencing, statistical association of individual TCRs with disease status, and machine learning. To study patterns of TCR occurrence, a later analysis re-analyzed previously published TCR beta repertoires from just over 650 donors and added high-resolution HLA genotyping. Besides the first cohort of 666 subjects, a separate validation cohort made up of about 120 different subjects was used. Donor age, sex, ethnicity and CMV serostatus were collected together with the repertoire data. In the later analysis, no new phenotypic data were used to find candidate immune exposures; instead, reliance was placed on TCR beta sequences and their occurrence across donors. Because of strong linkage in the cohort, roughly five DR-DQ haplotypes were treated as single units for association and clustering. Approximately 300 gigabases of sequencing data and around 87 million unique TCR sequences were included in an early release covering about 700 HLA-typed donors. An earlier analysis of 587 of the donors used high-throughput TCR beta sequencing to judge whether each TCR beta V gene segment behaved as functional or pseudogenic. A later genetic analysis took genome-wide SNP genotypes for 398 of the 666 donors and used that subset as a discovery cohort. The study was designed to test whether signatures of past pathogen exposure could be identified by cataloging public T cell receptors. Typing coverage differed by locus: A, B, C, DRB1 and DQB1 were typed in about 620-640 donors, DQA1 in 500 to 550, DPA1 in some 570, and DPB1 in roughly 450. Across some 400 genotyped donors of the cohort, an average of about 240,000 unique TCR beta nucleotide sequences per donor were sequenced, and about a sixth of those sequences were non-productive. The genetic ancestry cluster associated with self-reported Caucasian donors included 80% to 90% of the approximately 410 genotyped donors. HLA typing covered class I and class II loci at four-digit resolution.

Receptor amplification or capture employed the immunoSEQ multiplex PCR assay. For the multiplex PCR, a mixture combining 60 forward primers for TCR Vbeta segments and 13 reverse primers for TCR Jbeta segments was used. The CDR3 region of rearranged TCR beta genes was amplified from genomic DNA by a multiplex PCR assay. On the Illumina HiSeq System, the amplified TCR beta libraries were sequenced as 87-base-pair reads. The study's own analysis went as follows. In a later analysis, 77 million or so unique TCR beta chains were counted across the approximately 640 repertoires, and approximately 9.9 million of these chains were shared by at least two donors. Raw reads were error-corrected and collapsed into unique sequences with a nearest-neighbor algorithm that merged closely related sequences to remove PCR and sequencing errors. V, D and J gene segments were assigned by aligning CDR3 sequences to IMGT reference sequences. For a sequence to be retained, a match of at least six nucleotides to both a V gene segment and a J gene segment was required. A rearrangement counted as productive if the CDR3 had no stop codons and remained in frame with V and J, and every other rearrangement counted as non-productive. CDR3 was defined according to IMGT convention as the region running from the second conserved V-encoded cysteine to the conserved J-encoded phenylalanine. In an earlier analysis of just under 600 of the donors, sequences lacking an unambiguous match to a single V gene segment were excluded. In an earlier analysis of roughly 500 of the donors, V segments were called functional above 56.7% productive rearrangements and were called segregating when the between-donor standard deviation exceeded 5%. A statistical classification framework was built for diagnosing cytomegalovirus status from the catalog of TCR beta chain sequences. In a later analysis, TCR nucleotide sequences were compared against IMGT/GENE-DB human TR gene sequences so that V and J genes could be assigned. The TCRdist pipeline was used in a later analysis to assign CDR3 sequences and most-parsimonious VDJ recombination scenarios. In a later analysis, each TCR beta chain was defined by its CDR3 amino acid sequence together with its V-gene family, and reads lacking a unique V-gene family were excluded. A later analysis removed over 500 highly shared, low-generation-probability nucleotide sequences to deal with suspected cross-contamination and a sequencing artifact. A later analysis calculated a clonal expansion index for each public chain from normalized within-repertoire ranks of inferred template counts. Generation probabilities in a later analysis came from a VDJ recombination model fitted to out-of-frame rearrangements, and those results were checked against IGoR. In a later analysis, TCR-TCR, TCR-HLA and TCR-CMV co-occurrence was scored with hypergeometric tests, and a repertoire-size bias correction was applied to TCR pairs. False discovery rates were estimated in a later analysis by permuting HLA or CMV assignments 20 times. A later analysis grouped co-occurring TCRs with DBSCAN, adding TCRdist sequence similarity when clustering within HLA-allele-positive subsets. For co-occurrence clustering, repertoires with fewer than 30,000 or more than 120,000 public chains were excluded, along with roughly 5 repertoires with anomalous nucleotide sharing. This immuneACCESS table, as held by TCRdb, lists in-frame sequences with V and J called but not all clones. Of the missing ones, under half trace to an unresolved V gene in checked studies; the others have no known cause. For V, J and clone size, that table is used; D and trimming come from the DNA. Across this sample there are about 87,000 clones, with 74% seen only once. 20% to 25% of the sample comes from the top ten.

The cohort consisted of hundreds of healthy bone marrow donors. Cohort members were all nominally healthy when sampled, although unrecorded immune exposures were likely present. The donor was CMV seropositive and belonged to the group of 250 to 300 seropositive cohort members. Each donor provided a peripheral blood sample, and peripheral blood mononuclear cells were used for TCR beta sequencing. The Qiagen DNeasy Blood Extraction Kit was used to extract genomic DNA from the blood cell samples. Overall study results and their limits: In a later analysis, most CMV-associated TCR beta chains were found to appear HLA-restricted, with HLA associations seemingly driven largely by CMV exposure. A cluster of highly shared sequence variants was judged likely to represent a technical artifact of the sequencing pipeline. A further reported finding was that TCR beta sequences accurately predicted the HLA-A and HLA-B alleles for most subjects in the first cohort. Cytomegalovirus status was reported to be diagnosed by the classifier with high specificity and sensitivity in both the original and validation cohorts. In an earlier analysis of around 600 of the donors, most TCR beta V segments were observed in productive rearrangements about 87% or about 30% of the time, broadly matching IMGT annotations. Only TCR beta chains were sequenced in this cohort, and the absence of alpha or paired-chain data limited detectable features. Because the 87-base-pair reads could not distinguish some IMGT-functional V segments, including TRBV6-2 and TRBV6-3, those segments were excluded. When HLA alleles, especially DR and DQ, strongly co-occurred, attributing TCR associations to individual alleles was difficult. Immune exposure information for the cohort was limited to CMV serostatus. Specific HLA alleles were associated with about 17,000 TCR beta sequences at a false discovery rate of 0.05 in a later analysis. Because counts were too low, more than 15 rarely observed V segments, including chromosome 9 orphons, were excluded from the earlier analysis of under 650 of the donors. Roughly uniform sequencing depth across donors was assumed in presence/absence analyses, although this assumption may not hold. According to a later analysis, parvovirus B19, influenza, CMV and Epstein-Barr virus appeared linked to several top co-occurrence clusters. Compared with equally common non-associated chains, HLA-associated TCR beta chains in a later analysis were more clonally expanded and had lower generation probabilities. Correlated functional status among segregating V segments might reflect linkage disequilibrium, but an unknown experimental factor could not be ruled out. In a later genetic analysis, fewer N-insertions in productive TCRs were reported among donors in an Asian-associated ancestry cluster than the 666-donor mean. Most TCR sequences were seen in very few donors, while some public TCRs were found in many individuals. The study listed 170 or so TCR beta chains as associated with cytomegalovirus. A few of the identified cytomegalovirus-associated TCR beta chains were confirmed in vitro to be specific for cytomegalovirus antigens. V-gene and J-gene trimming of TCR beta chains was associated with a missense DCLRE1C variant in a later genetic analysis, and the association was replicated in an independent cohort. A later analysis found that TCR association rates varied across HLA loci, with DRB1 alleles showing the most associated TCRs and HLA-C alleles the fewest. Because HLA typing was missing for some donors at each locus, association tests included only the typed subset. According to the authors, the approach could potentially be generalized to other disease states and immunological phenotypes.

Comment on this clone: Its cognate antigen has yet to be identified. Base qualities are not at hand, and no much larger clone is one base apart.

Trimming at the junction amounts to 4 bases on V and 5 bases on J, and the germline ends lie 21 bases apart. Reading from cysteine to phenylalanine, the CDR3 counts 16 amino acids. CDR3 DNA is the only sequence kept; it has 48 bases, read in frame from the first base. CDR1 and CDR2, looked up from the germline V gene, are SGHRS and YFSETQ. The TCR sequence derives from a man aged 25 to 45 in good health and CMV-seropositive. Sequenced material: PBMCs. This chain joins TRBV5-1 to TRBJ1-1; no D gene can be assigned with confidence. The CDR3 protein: CASSRPTDPTGTEAFF. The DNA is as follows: TGCGCCAGCAGCCGACCCACGGACCCCACGGGGACTGAAGCTTTCTTT.